The rows below give T cell receptor beta chains drawn from one sample of a study of blood T cells in healthy people across ages. TCRdb redid the calling of the 5' RACE reads with MiXCR, one entry per CDR3 protein. The sample carries about 1.5 million distinct CDR3 sequences, 42% recorded once. The sequenced sample was blood. These receptors originate from a woman under 30 in good health. CDR3s include the opening cysteine and the closing phenylalanine or tryptophan. A D gene is named only where the DNA matches it firmly. The listing skips clone size in some rows; elsewhere it reads once, few, many or a size class.

v_call	clone_size	j_call	d_call	cdr3_nt	cdr3_aa
TRBV4-2	-	TRBJ2-3	TRBD2	TGTGCCAGCAGCCCATCCGGGACTAGCGGACAAAAGATATACACAGATACGCAGTATTTT	CASSPSGTSGQKIYTDTQYF
TRBV24-1	-	TRBJ2-7	TRBD2	TGTGCCACCAGTGACCCCGGACTAGCGGACAATGAGCAGTACTTC	CATSDPGLADNEQYF
TRBV5-1	-	TRBJ1-1	-	TGCGCCAGCAGCTTGTCCGGGGGACTTAATTCCAAGAACACTGAAGCTTTCTTT	CASSLSGGLNSKNTEAFF
TRBV13	once	TRBJ2-2	TRBD2	TGTGCCAGCAGTTCTAGCGGGGGGTCCGCCACCGGGGAGCTGTTTTTT	CASSSSGGSATGELFF
TRBV5-4	-	TRBJ2-7	-	TGTGCCAGCAGCGTGGGGGATAGCGTCAATGAGCAGTACTTC	CASSVGDSVNEQYF
TRBV24-1	few	TRBJ2-7	TRBD1	TGTGCCACCAGTGATTTTGACAGGGTTGTAGACTACGAGCAGTACTTC	CATSDFDRVVDYEQYF
TRBV7-9	-	TRBJ2-1	-	TGTGCCAGCAGCCATCGACTTCGGGGGTATAACTACAATGAGCAGTTCTTC	CASSHRLRGYNYNEQFF
TRBV7-6	-	TRBJ1-5	-	TGTGCCAGCAGCTTTACTTGGGGAACCGCGGGGCAGCCCCAGCATTTT	CASSFTWGTAGQPQHF
TRBV12-3/TRBV12-4	-	TRBJ1-1	-	TGTGCCAGCAGTTTGGGGTTTCACACTGAAGCTTTCTTT	CASSLGFHTEAFF
TRBV12-3/TRBV12-4	few	TRBJ2-3	-	TGTGCCAGCAGTTTAGTCTCCTTCCGACCCCCAGATACGCAGTATTTT	CASSLVSFRPPDTQYF
TRBV10-3	-	TRBJ1-4	-	TGTGCCATCAGTGAGGGGGGGAATAATGAAAAACTGTTTTTT	CAISEGGNNEKLFF
TRBV20-1	-	TRBJ2-5	TRBD2	TGCAGTGCTAGATTACTAGCGGGAGGGGGATCTCGGGAGACCCAGTACTTC	CSARLLAGGGSRETQYF
TRBV4-1	-	TRBJ2-3	-	TGCGCCAGCAGCCAAGGCACGATAGGGGCTACAGATACGCAGTATTTT	CASSQGTIGATDTQYF
TRBV6-1	-	TRBJ2-3	-	TGTGCCAGCAGGGAAGGCGCCTACTTTCCTAGCACAGATACGCAGTATTTT	CASREGAYFPSTDTQYF
TRBV3-1	-	TRBJ2-7	-	TGTGCCAGCAGCCAGTTGCGGTCGGAGCAGTACTTC	CASSQLRSEQYF
TRBV6-5	few	TRBJ2-2	-	TGTGCCAGCAGGGGACGTACGAACACCGGGGAGCTGTTTTTT	CASRGRTNTGELFF
TRBV4-1	-	TRBJ2-3	TRBD2	TGCGCCAGCAGCCAGGGGACTAGCGGGAAACGGTATTTT	CASSQGTSGKRYF
TRBV5-1	once	TRBJ2-5	TRBD2	TGCGCCAGCAGCTTGGATGGGACTAGCGGGGTCAATGAGCAGTACTTC	CASSLDGTSGVNEQYF
TRBV20-1	-	TRBJ2-1	-	TGCAGCGTCGGGTTCAGGGATATTGAGCAGTTATTC	CSVGFRDIEQLF
TRBV20-1	-	TRBJ1-2	-	TGCAGTGCTAGATGGCGAGACTATGGCTACACCTTC	CSARWRDYGYTF
TRBV7-9	many	TRBJ2-5	-	TGTGCCAGCAGCTCAGGGCCACAGGAGACCCAGTACTTC	CASSSGPQETQYF